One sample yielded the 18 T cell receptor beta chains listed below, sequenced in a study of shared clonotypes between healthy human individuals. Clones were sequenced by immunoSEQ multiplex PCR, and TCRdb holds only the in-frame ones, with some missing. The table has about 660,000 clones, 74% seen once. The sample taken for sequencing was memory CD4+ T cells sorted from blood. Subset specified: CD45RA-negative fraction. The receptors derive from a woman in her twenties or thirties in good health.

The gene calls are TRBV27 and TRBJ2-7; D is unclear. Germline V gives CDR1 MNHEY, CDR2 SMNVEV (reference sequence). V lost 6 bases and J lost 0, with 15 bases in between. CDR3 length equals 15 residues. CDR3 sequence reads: CASRRTTGSSYEQYF. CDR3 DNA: TGTGCCAGCAGACGTACGACTGGAAGCTCCTACGAGCAGTACTTC.

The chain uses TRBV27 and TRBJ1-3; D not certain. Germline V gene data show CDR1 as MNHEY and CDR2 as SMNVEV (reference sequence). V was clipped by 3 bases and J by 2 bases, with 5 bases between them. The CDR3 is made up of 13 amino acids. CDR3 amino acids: CASSFTAGNTIYF. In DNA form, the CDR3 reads TGTGCCAGCAGTTTCACGGCTGGAAACACCATATATTTT.

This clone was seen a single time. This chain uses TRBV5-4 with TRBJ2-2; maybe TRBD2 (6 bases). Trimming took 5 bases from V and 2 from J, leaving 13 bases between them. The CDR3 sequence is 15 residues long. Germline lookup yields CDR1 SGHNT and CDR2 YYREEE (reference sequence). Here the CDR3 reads CASRKSGSNTGELFF. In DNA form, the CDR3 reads TGTGCCAGCAGGAAGTCCGGGAGCAACACCGGGGAGCTGTTTTTT.

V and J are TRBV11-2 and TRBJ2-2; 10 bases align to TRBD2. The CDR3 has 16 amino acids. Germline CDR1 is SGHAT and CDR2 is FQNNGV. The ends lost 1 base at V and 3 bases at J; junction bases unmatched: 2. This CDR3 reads CASSLVLAGDTGELFF. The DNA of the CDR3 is TGTGCCAGCAGCTTAGTGCTAGCGGGAGACACCGGGGAGCTGTTTTTT.

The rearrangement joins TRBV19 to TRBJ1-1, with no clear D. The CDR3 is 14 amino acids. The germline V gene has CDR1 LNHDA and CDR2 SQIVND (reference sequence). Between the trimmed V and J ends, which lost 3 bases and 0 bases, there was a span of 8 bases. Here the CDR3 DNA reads TGTGCCAGTAGTATGGTCAGTATGAACACTGAAGCTTTCTTT. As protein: CASSMVSMNTEAFF.

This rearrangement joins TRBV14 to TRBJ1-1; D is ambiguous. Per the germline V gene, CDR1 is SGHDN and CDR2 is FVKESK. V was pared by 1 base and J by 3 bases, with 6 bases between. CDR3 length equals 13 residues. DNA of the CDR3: TGTGCCAGCAGCCAAGGACTGGACACTGAAGCTTTCTTT. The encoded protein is CASSQGLDTEAFF.

For the CDR3, the DNA is TGTGCCAGTACCCCTCCCGACGGAAGGCGCAATCAGCCCCAGCATTTT. It encodes CASTPPDGRRNQPQHF. This chain connects TRBV19 to TRBJ1-5, with D unclear. The CDR3 has 16 residues. V was shortened by 7 bases and J by 2 bases, with 18 bases between the two germline ends. Germline CDR1 reads LNHDA; CDR2 reads SQIVND (reference sequence).

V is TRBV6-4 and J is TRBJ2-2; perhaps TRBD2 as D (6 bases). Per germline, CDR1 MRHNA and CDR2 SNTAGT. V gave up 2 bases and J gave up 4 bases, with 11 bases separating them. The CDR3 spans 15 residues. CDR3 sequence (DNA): TGTGCCAGCAGTGACGGTCTAGCGTTCACCGGGGAGCTGTTTTTT. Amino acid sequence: CASSDGLAFTGELFF.

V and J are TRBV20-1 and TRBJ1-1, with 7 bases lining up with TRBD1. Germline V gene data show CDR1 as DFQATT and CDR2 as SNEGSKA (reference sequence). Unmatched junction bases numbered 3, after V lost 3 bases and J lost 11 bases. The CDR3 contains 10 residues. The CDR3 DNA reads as TGCAGTGCTAGCGGACAGGCGGCTTTCTTT. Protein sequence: CSASGQAAFF.

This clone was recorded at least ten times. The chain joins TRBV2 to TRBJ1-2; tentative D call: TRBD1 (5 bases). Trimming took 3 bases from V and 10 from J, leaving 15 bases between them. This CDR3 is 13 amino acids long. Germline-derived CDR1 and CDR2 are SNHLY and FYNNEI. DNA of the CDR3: TGTGCCAGCAGTGAGGGACTAGTTTACGACTACACCTTC. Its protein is CASSEGLVYDYTF.

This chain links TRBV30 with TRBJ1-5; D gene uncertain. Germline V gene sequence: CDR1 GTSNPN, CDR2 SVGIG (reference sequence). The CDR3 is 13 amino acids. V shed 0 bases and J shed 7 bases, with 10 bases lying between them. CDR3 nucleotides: TGTGCCTGGAGTGTACACTCTGGGCAGCCCCAGCATTTT. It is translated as CAWSVHSGQPQHF.

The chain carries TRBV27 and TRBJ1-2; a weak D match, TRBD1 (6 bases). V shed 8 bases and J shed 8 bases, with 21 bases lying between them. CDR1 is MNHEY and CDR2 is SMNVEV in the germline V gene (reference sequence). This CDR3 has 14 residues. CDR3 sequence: CASGIQGFVRGYTF. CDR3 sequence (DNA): TGTGCCAGCGGAATACAGGGTTTCGTAAGAGGCTACACCTTC.

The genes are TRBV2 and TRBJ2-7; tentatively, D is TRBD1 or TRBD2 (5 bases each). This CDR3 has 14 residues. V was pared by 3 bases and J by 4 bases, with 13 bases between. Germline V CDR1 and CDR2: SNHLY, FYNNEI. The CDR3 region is CASSDRGTYYEQYF. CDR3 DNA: TGTGCCAGCAGTGATCGGGGCACCTATTACGAGCAGTACTTC.

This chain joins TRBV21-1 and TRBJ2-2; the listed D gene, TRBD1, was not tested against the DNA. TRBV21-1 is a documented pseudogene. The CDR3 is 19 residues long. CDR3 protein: CASSKDDRGYRDRTGELFF. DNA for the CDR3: TGTGCCAGCAGCAAAGATGACAGGGGGTATCGAGACCGAACCGGGGAGCTGTTTTTT.

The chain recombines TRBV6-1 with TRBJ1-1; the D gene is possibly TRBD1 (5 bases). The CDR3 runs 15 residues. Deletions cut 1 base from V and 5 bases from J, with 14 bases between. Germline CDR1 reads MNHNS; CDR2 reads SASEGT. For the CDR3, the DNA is TGTGCCAGCAGTGAAGTTGGGGGGTCGGGGACTGAAGCTTTCTTT. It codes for CASSEVGGSGTEAFF.

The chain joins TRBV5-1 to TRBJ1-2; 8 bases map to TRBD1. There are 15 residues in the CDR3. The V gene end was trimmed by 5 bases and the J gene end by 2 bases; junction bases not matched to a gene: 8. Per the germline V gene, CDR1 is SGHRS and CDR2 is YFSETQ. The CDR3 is CASRTTAGGNYGYTF. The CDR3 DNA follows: TGCGCCAGCAGAACGACGGCAGGGGGCAACTATGGCTACACCTTC.

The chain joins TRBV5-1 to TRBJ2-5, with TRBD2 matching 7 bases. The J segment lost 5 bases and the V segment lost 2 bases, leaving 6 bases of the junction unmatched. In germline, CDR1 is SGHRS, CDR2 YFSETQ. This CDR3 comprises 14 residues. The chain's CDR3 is CASSFLRGRETQYF. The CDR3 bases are TGCGCCAGCAGCTTCCTGCGGGGGAGGGAGACCCAGTACTTC. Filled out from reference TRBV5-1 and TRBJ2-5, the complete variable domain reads KAGVTQTPRYLIKTRGQQVTLSCSPISGHRSVSWYQQTPGQGLQFLFEYFSETQRNKGNFPGRFSGRQFSNSRSEMNVSTLELGDSALYLCASSFLRGRETQYFGPGTRLLVL.

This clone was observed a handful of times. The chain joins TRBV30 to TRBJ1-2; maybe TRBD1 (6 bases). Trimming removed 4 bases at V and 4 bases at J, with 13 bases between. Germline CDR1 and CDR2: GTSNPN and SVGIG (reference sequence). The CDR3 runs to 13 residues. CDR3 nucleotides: TGTGCCTGGACTGGGGGGCCCATCTATGGCTACACCTTC. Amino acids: CAWTGGPIYGYTF. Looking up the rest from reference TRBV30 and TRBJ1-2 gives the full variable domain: SQTIHQWPATLVQPVGSPLSLECTVEGTSNPNLYWYRQAAGRGLQLLFYSVGIGQISSEVPQNLSASRPQDRQFILSSKKLLLSDSGFYLCAWTGGPIYGYTFGSGTRLTVV.